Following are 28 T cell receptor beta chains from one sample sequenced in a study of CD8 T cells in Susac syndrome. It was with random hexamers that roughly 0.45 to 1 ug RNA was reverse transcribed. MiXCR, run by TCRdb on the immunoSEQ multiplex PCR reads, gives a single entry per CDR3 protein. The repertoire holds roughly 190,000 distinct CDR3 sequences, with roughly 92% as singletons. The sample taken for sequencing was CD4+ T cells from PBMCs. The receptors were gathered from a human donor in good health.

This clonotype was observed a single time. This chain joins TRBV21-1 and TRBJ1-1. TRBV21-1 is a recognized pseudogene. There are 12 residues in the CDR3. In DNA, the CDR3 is TGTGCCAGCAGCAAAGGTGACACTGAAGCTTTCTTT. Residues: CASSKGDTEAFF.

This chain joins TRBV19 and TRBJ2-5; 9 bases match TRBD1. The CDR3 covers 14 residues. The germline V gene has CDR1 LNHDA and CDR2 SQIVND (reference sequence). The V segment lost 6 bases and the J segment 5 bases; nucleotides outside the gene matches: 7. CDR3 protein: CASRNRGRPETQYF. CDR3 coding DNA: TGTGCCAGTAGGAACAGGGGGCGCCCGGAGACCCAGTACTTC.

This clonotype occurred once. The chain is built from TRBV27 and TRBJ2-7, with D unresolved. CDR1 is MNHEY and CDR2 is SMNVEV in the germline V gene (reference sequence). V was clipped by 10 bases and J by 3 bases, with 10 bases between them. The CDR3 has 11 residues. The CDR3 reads CATADRYEQYV. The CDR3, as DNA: TGTGCCACCGCGGACCGCTACGAGCAGTACGTC.

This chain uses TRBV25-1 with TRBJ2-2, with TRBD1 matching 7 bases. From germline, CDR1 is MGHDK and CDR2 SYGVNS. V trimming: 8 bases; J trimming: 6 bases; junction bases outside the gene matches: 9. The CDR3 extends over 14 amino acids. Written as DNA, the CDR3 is TGTGCCAGCGGGCGACAGGGATTGGCCGGGGAGCTGTTTTTT. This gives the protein CASGRQGLAGELFF. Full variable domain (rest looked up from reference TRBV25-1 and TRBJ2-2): EADIYQTPRYLVIGTGKKITLECSQTMGHDKMYWYQQDPGMELHLIHYSYGVNSTEKGDLSSESTVSRIRTEHFPLTLESARPSHTSQYLCASGRQGLAGELFFGEGSRLTVL.

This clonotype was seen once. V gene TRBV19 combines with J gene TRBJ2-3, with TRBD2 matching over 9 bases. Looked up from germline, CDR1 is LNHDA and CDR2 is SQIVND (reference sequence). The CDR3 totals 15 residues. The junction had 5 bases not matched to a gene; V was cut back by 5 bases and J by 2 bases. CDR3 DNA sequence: TGTGCCAGTAGTCGCCTAGCGGGGTTCACAGATACGCAGTATTTT. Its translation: CASSRLAGFTDTQYF. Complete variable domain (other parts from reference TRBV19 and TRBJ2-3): DGGITQSPKYLFRKEGQNVTLSCEQNLNHDAMYWYRQDPGQGLRLIYYSQIVNDFQKGDIAEGYSVSREKKESFPLTVTSAQKNPTAFYLCASSRLAGFTDTQYFGPGTRLTVL.

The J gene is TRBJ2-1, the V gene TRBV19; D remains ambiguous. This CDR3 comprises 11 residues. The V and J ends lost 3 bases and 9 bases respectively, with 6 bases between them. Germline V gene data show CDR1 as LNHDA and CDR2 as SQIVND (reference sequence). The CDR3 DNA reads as TGTGCCAGTAGTATGGTGGGTGAGCAGTTCTTC. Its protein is CASSMVGEQFF.

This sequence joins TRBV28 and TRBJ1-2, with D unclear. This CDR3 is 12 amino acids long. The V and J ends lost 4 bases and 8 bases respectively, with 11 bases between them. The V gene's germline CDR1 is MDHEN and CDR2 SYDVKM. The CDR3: CASSSNLKGYTF. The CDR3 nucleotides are TGTGCCAGCAGTTCAAATCTCAAGGGCTACACCTTC.

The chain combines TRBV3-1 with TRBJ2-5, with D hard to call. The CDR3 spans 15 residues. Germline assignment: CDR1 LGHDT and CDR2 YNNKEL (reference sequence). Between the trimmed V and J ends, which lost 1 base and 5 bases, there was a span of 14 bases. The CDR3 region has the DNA TGTGCCAGCAGCCAAGGACTCCCACCTCGCGAGACCCAGTACTTC. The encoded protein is CASSQGLPPRETQYF.

CDR3 sequence: CSVVTRTNTEAFF. The CDR3 DNA follows: TGCAGCGTCGTAACACGGACGAACACTGAAGCTTTCTTT. The chain couples TRBV29-1 to TRBJ1-1, with D unresolved. Trimming stripped 6 bases from V and 1 base from J, with 12 bases between. This CDR3 region has 13 residues. The germline CDR1 and CDR2 sequences are SQVTM and ANQGSEA.

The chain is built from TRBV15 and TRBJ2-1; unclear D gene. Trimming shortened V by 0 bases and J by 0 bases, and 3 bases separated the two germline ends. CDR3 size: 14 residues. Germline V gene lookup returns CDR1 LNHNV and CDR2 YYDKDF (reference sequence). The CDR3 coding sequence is TGTGCCACCAGCAGAGAACTCTCCTACAATGAGCAGTTCTTC. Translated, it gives CATSRELSYNEQFF.

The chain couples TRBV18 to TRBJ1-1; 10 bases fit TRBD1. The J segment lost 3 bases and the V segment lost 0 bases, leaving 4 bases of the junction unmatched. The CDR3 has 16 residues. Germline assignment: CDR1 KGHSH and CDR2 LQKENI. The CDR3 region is CASSPPVGTGDTEAFF. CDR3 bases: TGTGCCAGCTCACCACCGGTGGGGACAGGGGACACTGAAGCTTTCTTT.

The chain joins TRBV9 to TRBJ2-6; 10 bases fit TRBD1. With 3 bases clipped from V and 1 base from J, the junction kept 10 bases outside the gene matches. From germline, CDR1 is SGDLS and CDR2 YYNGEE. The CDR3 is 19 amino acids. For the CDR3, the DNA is TGTGCCAGCAGCGGGTTGGGGACAGGGGAATTTTCTGGGGCCAACGTCCTGACTTTC. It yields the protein CASSGLGTGEFSGANVLTF.

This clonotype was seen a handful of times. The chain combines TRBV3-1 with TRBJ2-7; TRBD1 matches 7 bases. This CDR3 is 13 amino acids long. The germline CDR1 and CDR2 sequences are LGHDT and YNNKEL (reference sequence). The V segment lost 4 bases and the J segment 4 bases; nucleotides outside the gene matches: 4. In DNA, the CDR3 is TGTGCCAGCAGCCGGGACAGAATATACGAGCAGTACTTC. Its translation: CASSRDRIYEQYF.

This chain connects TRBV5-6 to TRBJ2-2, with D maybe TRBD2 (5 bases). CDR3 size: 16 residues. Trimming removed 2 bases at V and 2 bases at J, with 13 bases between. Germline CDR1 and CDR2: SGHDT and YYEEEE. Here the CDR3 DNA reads TGTGCCAGCAGCTTCCTGGGGAGCACCAACACCGGGGAGCTGTTTTTT. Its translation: CASSFLGSTNTGELFF.

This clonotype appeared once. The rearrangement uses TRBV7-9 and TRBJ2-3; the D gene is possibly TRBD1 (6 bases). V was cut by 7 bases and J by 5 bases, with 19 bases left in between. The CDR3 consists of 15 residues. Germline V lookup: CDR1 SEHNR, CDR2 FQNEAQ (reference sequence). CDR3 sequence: CASTQGQTKLDTQYF. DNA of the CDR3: TGTGCCAGCACCCAGGGGCAGACAAAACTAGATACGCAGTATTTT.

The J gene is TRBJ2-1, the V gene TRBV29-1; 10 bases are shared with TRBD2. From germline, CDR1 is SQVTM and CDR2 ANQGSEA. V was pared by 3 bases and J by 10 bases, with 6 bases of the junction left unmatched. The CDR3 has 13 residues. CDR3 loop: CSVEIAGGGEQFF. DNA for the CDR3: TGCAGCGTTGAGATAGCGGGGGGAGGGGAGCAGTTCTTC.

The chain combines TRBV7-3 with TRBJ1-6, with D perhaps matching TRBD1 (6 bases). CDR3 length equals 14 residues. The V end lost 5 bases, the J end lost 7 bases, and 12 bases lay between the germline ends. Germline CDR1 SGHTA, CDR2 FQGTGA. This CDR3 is CASSIRGSNSPLHF. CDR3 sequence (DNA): TGTGCCAGCAGCATCAGGGGTTCGAATTCACCCCTCCACTTT.

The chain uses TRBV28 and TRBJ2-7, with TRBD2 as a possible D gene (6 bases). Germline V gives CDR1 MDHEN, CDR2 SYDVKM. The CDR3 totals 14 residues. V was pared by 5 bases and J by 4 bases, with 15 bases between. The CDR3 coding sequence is TGTGCCAGCAGTATTATAGGACTAAAATACGAGCAGTACTTC. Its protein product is CASSIIGLKYEQYF.

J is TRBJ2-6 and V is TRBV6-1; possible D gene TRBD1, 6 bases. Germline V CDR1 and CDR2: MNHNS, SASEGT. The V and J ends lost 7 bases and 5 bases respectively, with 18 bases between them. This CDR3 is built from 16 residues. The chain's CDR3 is CASNTGLPLRANVLTF. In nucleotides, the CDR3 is TGTGCCAGCAACACAGGGCTCCCTCTCCGGGCCAACGTCCTGACTTTC.

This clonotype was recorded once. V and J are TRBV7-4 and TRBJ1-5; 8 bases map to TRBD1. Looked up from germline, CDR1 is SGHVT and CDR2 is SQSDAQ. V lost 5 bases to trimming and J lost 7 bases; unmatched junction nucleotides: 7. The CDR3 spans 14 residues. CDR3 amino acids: CASSPGGAGQPQHF. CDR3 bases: TGTGCCAGCAGCCCAGGGGGCGCAGGGCAGCCCCAGCATTTT.

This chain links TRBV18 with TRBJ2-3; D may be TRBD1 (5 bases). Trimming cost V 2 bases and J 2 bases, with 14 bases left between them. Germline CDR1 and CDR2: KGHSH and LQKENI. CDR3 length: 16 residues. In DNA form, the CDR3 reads TGTGCCAGCTCACCAAAGGGGCAGGGTATCACAGATACGCAGTATTTT. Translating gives CASSPKGQGITDTQYF.

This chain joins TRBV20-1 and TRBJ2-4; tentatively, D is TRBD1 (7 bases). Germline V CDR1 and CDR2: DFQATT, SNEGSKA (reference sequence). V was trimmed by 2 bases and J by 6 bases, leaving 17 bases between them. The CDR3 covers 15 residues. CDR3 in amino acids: CSARLPGTAGNIQYF. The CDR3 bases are TGCAGTGCTAGACTTCCCGGGACAGCGGGAAACATTCAGTACTTC.

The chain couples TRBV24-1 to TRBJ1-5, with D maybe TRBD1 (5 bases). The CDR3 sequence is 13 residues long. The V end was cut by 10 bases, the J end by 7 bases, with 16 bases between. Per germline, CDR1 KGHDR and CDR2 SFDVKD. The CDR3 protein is CATGGSVEQPQHF. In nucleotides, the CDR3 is TGTGCCACGGGGGGAAGCGTGGAACAGCCCCAGCATTTT.

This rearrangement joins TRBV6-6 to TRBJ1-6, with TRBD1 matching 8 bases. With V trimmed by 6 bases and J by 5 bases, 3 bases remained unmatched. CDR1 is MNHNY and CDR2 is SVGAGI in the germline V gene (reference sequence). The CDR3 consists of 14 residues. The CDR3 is CASRQQGDNSPLHF. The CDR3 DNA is TGTGCCAGCAGACAACAGGGGGATAATTCACCCCTCCACTTT.

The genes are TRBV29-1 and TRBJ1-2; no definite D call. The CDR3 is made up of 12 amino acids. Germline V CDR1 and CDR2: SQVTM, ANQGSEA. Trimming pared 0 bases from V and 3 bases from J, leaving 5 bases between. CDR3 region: CSVEDQDYGYTF. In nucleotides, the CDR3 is TGCAGCGTTGAAGATCAAGACTATGGCTACACCTTC.

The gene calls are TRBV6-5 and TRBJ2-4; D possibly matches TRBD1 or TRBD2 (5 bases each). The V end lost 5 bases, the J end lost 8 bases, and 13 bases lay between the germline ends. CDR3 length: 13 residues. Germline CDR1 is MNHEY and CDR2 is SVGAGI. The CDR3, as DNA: TGTGCCAGCAGTAGCCAAGGGACGCACATTCAGTACTTC. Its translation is CASSSQGTHIQYF.

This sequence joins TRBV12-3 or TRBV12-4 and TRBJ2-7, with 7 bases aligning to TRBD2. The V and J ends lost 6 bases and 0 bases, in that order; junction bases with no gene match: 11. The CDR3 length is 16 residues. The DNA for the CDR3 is TGTGCCAGCAGCCCCTGGGGGGGGATCGGCTCCTACGAGCAGTACTTC. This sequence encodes CASSPWGGIGSYEQYF.

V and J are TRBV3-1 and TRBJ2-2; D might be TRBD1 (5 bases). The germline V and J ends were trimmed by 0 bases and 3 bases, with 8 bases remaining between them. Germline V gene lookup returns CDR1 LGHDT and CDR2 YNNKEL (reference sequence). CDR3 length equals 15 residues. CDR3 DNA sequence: TGTGCCAGCAGCCAAGATGGACACCACACCGGGGAGCTGTTTTTT. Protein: CASSQDGHHTGELFF.